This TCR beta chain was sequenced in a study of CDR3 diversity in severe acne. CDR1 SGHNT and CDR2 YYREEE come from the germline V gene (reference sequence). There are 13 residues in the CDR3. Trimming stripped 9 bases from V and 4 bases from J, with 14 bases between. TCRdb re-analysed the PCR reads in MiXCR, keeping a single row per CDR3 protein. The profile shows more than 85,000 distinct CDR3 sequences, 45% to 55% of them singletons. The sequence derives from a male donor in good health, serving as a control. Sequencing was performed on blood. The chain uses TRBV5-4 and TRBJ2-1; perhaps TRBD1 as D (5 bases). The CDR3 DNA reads TGTGCCACCGAGGACACTCGTTACAATGAGCAGTTCTTC. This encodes CATEDTRYNEQFF.